The present entry profiles one TCR beta chain with its context. Its antigen remains unidentified. The record has no base qualities; no much larger clone is one base away. The data belong to a study of technical replicates of blood from several donors (dated by TCRdb to about 2017). Receptors were amplified or captured by the immunoSEQ multiplex PCR assay. Sourced from immuneACCESS, this table was stored by TCRdb with only in-frame sequences that have V and J called. A share of the clones is absent; for the studies checked, an unresolved V gene accounts for under half, and the remainder has no known explanation. The table for this sample lists more than 65,000 clones; approximately 93% of them were counted only once. The ten largest clones take up about 0.36% of the sample. V loses 1 base, J loses 4 bases, and the germline ends lie 19 bases apart. The cysteine opens and the phenylalanine closes a CDR3 of 17 amino acids. Just CDR3 DNA is preserved here, 51 bases in frame from base 1. Per the germline V gene, KGHSY is the CDR1 and FQNENV is the CDR2.

The rearrangement joined TRBV16 to TRBJ1-2; no D gene is confidently identified. The TCR originated in a human donor in good health. Sequencing was performed on T cells isolated from PBMCs. The CDR3 sequence is CASSQFRALRRAYGYTF. The DNA sequence is TGTGCCAGCAGCCAATTTCGGGCCCTAAGGAGGGCCTATGGCTACACCTTC.